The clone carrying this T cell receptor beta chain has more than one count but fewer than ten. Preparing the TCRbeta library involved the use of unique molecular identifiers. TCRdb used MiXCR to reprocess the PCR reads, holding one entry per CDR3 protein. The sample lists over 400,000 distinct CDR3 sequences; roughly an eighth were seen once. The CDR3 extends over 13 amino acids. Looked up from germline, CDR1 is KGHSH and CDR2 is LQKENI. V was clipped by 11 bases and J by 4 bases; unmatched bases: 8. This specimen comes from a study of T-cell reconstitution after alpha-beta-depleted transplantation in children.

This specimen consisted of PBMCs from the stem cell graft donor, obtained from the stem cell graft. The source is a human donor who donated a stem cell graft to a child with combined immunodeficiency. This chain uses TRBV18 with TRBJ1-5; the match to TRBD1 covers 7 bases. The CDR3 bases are TGTGCCTCCAAGGGACAGCTAAATCAGCCCCAGCATTTT. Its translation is CASKGQLNQPQHF.